These 16 T cell receptor beta chains originate from one sample sequenced in a study of blood T cell repertoires in COVID-19. Using immunoSEQ multiplex PCR, the repertoire was profiled, and TCRdb retains in-frame clones only, with some absent. Of over 150,000 clones listed, 81% are singletons. Specimen: peripheral blood. The receptors derive from a woman older than 75 with COVID-19, enrolled during active disease.

The chain couples TRBV19 to TRBJ1-2; D remains ambiguous. Trimming shortened V by 5 bases and J by 0 bases, and 13 bases separated the two germline ends. Germline V gene sequence: CDR1 LNHDA, CDR2 SQIVND (reference sequence). This CDR3 has 15 residues. CDR3 bases: TGTGCCAGTAGTCCCCCAGGCAGATCTAACTATGGCTACACCTTC. It encodes CASSPPGRSNYGYTF.

DNA for the CDR3: TGCGCCAGCAGTCAATCGCGAGGAGTTTATGAAAAACTGTTTTTT. It is translated as CASSQSRGVYEKLFF. The genes are TRBV23-1 and TRBJ1-4; D not certain. TRBV23-1 is filed as an ORF, its function uncertain. V lost 0 bases and J lost 6, with 11 bases in between. The CDR3 totals 15 residues.

The chain joins TRBV7-2 to TRBJ2-3, with a weak D call TRBD2 (6 bases). This CDR3 has 14 residues. Germline V gives CDR1 SGHTA, CDR2 FQGNSA. Deletions cut 5 bases from V and 6 bases from J, with 15 bases between. Here the CDR3 DNA reads TGTGCCAGCAGCGCGAGCGGGCTCATGGATACGCAGTATTTT. Residues: CASSASGLMDTQYF.

The V call is TRBV11-2, the J call TRBJ2-1; 7 bases are a match to TRBD2. V shed 2 bases, J shed 0 bases, and the junction held 4 bases outside the gene matches. The germline CDR1 and CDR2 sequences are SGHAT and FQNNGV. CDR3 length equals 16 residues. The CDR3 region is CASSLLAARSYNEQFF. DNA of the CDR3: TGTGCCAGCAGCTTACTAGCGGCCCGCTCCTACAATGAGCAGTTCTTC.

The chain carries TRBV28 and TRBJ2-3; TRBD2 aligns across 8 bases. This CDR3 has 15 residues. Germline-derived CDR1 and CDR2 are MDHEN and SYDVKM. V trimming: 4 bases; J trimming: 0 bases; junction bases outside the gene matches: 3. The CDR3 is CASSWGLVSTDTQYF. CDR3 DNA sequence: TGTGCCAGCAGTTGGGGACTAGTAAGCACAGATACGCAGTATTTT.

The V call is TRBV28, the J call TRBJ1-6, with 7 nucleotides matching TRBD1. Trimming cost V 2 bases and J 8 bases; bases outside gene matches: 3. Per the germline V gene, CDR1 is MDHEN and CDR2 is SYDVKM. CDR3 length: 14 amino acids. The CDR3 nucleotides read TGTGCCAGCAGTTTACGACAGGGTTATTCACCCCTCCACTTT. It yields the protein CASSLRQGYSPLHF.

This clone was observed a single time. V gene TRBV7-9 combines with J gene TRBJ1-1, with D unclear. The V gene lost 3 bases and the J gene lost 1 base, with 9 bases spanning the gap. CDR3 size: 14 residues. Germline V gene sequence: CDR1 SEHNR, CDR2 FQNEAQ (reference sequence). CDR3 region: CASSFGRENTEAFF. The CDR3 DNA sequence: TGTGCCAGCAGCTTCGGACGGGAGAACACTGAAGCTTTCTTT.

This clone occurred a few times. The chain has TRBV28 and TRBJ2-2; tentatively, D is TRBD2 (5 bases). Germline CDR1 is MDHEN and CDR2 is SYDVKM. The CDR3 loop spans 17 amino acids. Between the trimmed V and J ends, which lost 2 bases and 5 bases, there was a span of 18 bases. The CDR3 sequence is CASSLPYPRGRTGELFF. The CDR3 DNA follows: TGTGCCAGCAGTTTACCCTATCCCCGGGGTAGGACCGGGGAGCTGTTTTTT.

The chain combines TRBV6-5 with TRBJ1-5, with TRBD1 matching 9 bases. CDR1 and CDR2 (germline): MNHEY, SVGAGI. V lost 6 bases, J lost 6 bases, and 9 bases stayed unmatched. This CDR3 contains 15 residues. The CDR3 nucleotides are TGTGCCAGCAGATTAACAGGGGGCCAAGGTCAGCCCCAGCATTTT. This codes for CASRLTGGQGQPQHF.

The V and J genes are TRBV4-1 and TRBJ2-3, with 10 bases matching TRBD2. CDR3 size: 15 residues. The V and J ends lost 4 bases and 6 bases, in that order; junction bases with no gene match: 7. CDR1 MGHRA and CDR2 YSYEKL come from the germline V gene. The CDR3 DNA follows: TGCGCCAGCAGCCCCTTAGCGGGGGGCAGGGATACGCAGTATTTT. Translation: CASSPLAGGRDTQYF.

The gene calls are TRBV4-2 and TRBJ1-4, with 9 positions matching TRBD1. Losses at the gene ends were 6 bases for V and 7 bases for J; bases not matched to a gene: 3. Germline CDR1 reads LGHNA; CDR2 reads YNFKEQ. The CDR3 extends over 13 amino acids. Here the CDR3 DNA reads TGTGCCAGCAGGGACAGGGGTTTTGAAAAACTGTTTTTT. Residues: CASRDRGFEKLFF.

V usage is TRBV7-9 and J usage is TRBJ2-7; 8 bases match TRBD1. The CDR3 is 14 amino acids. CDR1 is SEHNR, CDR2 FQNEAQ, per germline (reference sequence). The ends lost 3 bases at V and 3 bases at J; junction bases unmatched: 4. The CDR3 DNA reads TGTGCCAGCAGCTTGACTGGACAGGGCTACGAGCAGTACTTC. Encoded protein: CASSLTGQGYEQYF.

The chain carries TRBV18 and TRBJ1-2; 10 bases map to TRBD1. The CDR3 has 17 residues. The V gene's germline CDR1 is KGHSH and CDR2 LQKENI. With V trimmed by 3 bases and J by 9 bases, 16 bases remained unmatched. CDR3 in DNA: TGTGCCAGCTCACCTTCATCGGACAGGGGGAGGAATGGTAGCTACACCTTC. Protein: CASSPSSDRGRNGSYTF.

This sequence joins TRBV29-1 and TRBJ2-3; 8 bases agree with TRBD2. The germline gives CDR1 SQVTM, CDR2 ANQGSEA. V lost 6 bases, J lost 1 base, and 18 bases stayed unmatched. The CDR3 sequence is 18 residues long. CDR3 protein: CSVASGGATLGRTDTQYF. The CDR3 DNA follows: TGCAGCGTGGCCTCGGGGGGGGCGACCCTCGGTCGCACAGATACGCAGTATTTT.

The chain joins TRBV4-1 to TRBJ2-2, with unresolved D. V was pared by 4 bases and J by 4 bases, with 10 bases between. This CDR3 comprises 14 residues. Looked up from germline, CDR1 is MGHRA and CDR2 is YSYEKL. The CDR3 DNA reads TGCGCCAGCAGCCCCGGGTCTTTCACCGGGGAGCTGTTTTTT. Translated: CASSPGSFTGELFF.

The rearrangement uses TRBV6-6 and TRBJ1-2; possible D gene TRBD1, 5 bases. The CDR3 covers 14 residues. Germline CDR1 and CDR2: MNHNY and SVGAGI (reference sequence). The V end was cut by 8 bases, the J end by 0 bases, with 13 bases between. In nucleotides, the CDR3 is TGTGCCAGCCGCCACAGGATAGCTAACTATGGCTACACCTTC. Translation gives CASRHRIANYGYTF.